This entry lists 24 T cell receptor beta chains sequenced from one sample in a study of regulatory T cells in long-lasting Graves disease. Stated time point: persistent/refractory GD, antithyroid drugs over 5 years with positive TRAb. Making the TCR library involved RNA that had been extracted from PBMCs. Library construction for TCR beta used iRepertoire HTBI primers and Arm-PCR of CDR3 regions. TCRdb re-called the multiplex PCR reads through MiXCR, storing one row per CDR3 protein. The sample lists around 340,000 distinct CDR3 sequences; roughly a fifth were seen once. The sequences come from peripheral blood mononuclear cells (PBMCs), collected when the disease was refractory, from a patient treated with antithyroid drugs. The receptor source for this set is a female donor with Graves disease.

This clonotype has just a few counts. A clone one base away is much larger, so this may be a read error. As the CDR3 is not closed by the conserved phenylalanine or tryptophan, this likely results from a read error. The chain uses TRBV11-2 and TRBJ2-5; D uncertain. This CDR3 has 14 residues. The V gene's germline CDR1 is SGHAT and CDR2 FQNNGV. The V end lost 5 bases, the J end lost 5 bases, and 15 bases lay between the germline ends. The DNA of the CDR3 is TGTGCCAGCAGCGAGACGGAAGGGTGGGAGACCCAGTACCTC. Protein: CASSETEGWETQYL.

In this sample, this clonotype turned up many times. This CDR3 reads CASSAGTFQETQYF. The CDR3 DNA reads as TGCGCCAGCAGTGCAGGGACTTTCCAAGAGACCCAGTACTTC. J is TRBJ2-5 and V is TRBV10-2; TRBD2 might be the D (6 bases). CDR1 and CDR2 from the germline V gene are WSHSY and SAAADI. There are 14 residues in the CDR3. The ends were cut back, 4 bases at V and 1 base at J, with 10 bases in the middle.

The sample holds many counts of this clonotype. V is TRBV6-2 or TRBV6-3 and J is TRBJ1-1; 8 bases agree with TRBD1. Trimming removed 6 bases from V and 4 bases from J; junction bases left unmatched: 4. The length of the CDR3 is 13 residues. Germline CDR1 is MNHEY and CDR2 is SVGEGT. CDR3 in amino acids: CASRLTGGTEAFF. CDR3 sequence (DNA): TGTGCCAGCAGACTAACAGGGGGCACTGAAGCTTTCTTT.

The genes are TRBV6-5 and TRBJ1-3; D not certain. Trimming removed 0 bases from V and 4 bases from J, with 19 bases in between. The CDR3 spans 18 residues. Germline CDR1 MNHEY, CDR2 SVGAGI. The CDR3 coding sequence is TGTGCCAGCAGTTACTCAACCCCAAGGCGCCGGGCCGGAAACACCATATATTTT. It encodes CASSYSTPRRRAGNTIYF.

As regards this clonotype: A much larger clonotype is one base distant, so this may be a read error. The rearrangement joins TRBV11-2 to TRBJ1-3; unclear D gene. The V end was cut by 5 bases, the J end by 4 bases, with 24 bases between. This CDR3 contains 18 residues. CDR1 is SGHAT and CDR2 is FQNNGV in the germline V gene. CDR3 protein: CASSVTFRSGYAGNTIYF. The CDR3 nucleotides read TGTGCCAGCAGCGTAACATTCCGGTCGGGCTATGCCGGAAACACCATATATTTT. The whole variable domain, filled in from reference TRBV11-2 and TRBJ1-3, reads EAGVAQSPRYKIIEKRQSVAFWCNPISGHATLYWYQQILGQGPKLLIQFQNNGVVDDSQLPKDRFSAERLKGVDSTLKIQPAKLEDSAVYLCASSVTFRSGYAGNTIYFGEGSWLTVV.

In its sample, this clonotype was seen a few times. The V call is TRBV20-1, the J call TRBJ2-5, with 10 bases identical to TRBD2. This CDR3 has 14 residues. V was clipped by 4 bases and J by 6 bases; unmatched bases: 8. The germline V gene has CDR1 DFQATT and CDR2 SNEGSKA (reference sequence). The CDR3 here is CSATPGAGGQTQYF. The CDR3 nucleotides are TGCAGTGCTACACCTGGAGCGGGGGGGCAGACCCAGTACTTC.

This clonotype was counted a few times. A much more abundant neighbour one base away suggests this may be a read error. V gene TRBV5-1 combines with J gene TRBJ2-7; either TRBD1 or TRBD2 may fit D (6 bases each). Trimming pared 2 bases from V and 3 bases from J, leaving 9 bases between. The CDR3 runs to 13 residues. Germline V gene sequence: CDR1 SGHRS, CDR2 YFSETQ. CDR3 protein: CASSFEGGYEQYF. In DNA, the CDR3 is TGCGCCAGCAGCTTTGAGGGGGGCTACGAGCAGTACTTC.

This clonotype was seen more than once but under ten times. The DNA for the CDR3 is TGTGCCAGCAGCTTTGGAGGACAGGGGCTTTCGGAGACCCAGTACTTC. Protein product: CASSFGGQGLSETQYF. The chain uses TRBV7-2 and TRBJ2-5; TRBD1 agrees at 9 bases. V shed 3 bases, J shed 5 bases, and the junction held 10 bases outside the gene matches. Germline values: CDR1 SGHTA, CDR2 FQGNSA. This CDR3 is built from 16 residues.

This chain uses TRBV28 with TRBJ2-3, with 7 bases that match TRBD1. The CDR3 extends over 12 amino acids. V trimming: 6 bases; J trimming: 8 bases; junction bases outside the gene matches: 5. Germline assignment: CDR1 MDHEN and CDR2 SYDVKM. As DNA, the CDR3 is TGTGCCAGCAGCAGACAGGGCGGTACGCAGTATTTT. Its protein product is CASSRQGGTQYF.

This clonotype was counted ten times or more. V and J are TRBV27 and TRBJ2-7; 7 positions agree with TRBD2. Germline V lookup: CDR1 MNHEY, CDR2 SMNVEV (reference sequence). This CDR3 is built from 14 residues. The ends lost 8 bases at V and 5 bases at J; junction bases unmatched: 12. The DNA of the CDR3 is TGTGCCAGCTGGCGGGCGGGAGTCGGGGACGAGCAGTACTTC. Residues: CASWRAGVGDEQYF.

The chain employs TRBV27 and TRBJ2-2, with a tentative D call TRBD1 (5 bases). This CDR3 has 19 residues. Trimming removed 1 base at V and 3 bases at J, with 21 bases between. Germline assignment: CDR1 MNHEY and CDR2 SMNVEV (reference sequence). CDR3 sequence: CASSLLGAGKGPHTGELFF. In nucleotides, the CDR3 is TGTGCCAGCAGTTTATTAGGTGCAGGGAAGGGGCCCCACACCGGGGAGCTGTTTTTT.

The rearrangement joins TRBV6-1 to TRBJ2-7, with D possibly being TRBD1 (7 bases). CDR1 is MNHNS and CDR2 is SASEGT in the germline V gene. The CDR3 is 15 residues long. Trimming took 5 bases from V and 2 from J, leaving 16 bases between them. Here the CDR3 DNA reads TGTGCCAGCAGTACTCAGGGGGAGGCTACCTACGAGCAGTACTTC. It encodes CASSTQGEATYEQYF.

This chain joins TRBV12-3 or TRBV12-4 and TRBJ2-7; TRBD2 might be the D (6 bases). The J call is doubtful: the DNA matches TRBJ2-5 better. The CDR3 consists of 15 residues. CDR3 sequence (DNA): TGTGCCAGCAGTTTTCCTCGGGCAGGGAGGGAGACCCAGTACTTC. As protein: CASSFPRAGRETQYF.

About this clonotype: A junction boundary mismatches the germline segment, possibly from a read error. The V and J genes are TRBV4-1 and TRBJ2-2; possibly TRBD2 for D (5 bases). CDR1 is MGHRA and CDR2 is YSYEKL in the germline V gene. CDR3 size: 15 residues. The CDR3 is CASSQDGSNTGELVF. CDR3 nucleotide sequence: TGCGCCAGCAGCCAAGACGGGTCGAACACCGGGGAGCTGGTTTTT.

This clonotype has at least ten counts. The chain uses TRBV6-5 and TRBJ1-2; 10 positions match TRBD1. J was trimmed by 4 bases and V by 2 bases; bases with no gene match: 7. The CDR3 spans 16 residues. The germline V gene has CDR1 MNHEY and CDR2 SVGAGI. The CDR3 DNA is TGTGCCAGCAGTTACCATCGGGACAGGGGATTCTATGGCTACACCTTC. Protein: CASSYHRDRGFYGYTF.

This clonotype showed up many times. This chain connects TRBV12-3 or TRBV12-4 to TRBJ2-7, with a tentative D call TRBD2 (5 bases). CDR3 length: 17 amino acids. V gave up 3 bases and J gave up 0 bases, with 18 bases separating them. The CDR3 region is CASSFPSSHTRSYEQYF. CDR3 coding DNA: TGTGCCAGCAGTTTTCCTAGCTCGCATACCCGCTCCTACGAGCAGTACTTC.

The chain uses TRBV19 and TRBJ2-6, with D uncertain. CDR1 is LNHDA and CDR2 is SQIVND in the germline V gene (reference sequence). Trimming shortened V by 3 bases and J by 3 bases, and 6 bases separated the two germline ends. The CDR3 covers 14 residues. CDR3 protein: CASSIRHGANVLTF. The DNA for the CDR3 is TGTGCCAGTAGTATCAGGCATGGGGCCAACGTCCTGACTTTC.

This clonotype has at least ten counts. The chain is built from TRBV28 and TRBJ1-6; D ambiguous. Per germline, CDR1 MDHEN and CDR2 SYDVKM. The CDR3 is 17 amino acids. With 1 base removed from V and 5 bases from J, the gap between germline ends came to 15 bases. The CDR3 loop is CASSLSVLAWDNSPLHF. As DNA, the CDR3 is TGTGCCAGCAGTTTATCAGTACTGGCTTGGGATAATTCACCCCTCCACTTT. Looking up the rest from reference TRBV28 and TRBJ1-6 gives the full variable domain: DVKVTQSSRYLVKRTGEKVFLECVQDMDHENMFWYRQDPGLGLRLIYFSYDVKMKEKGDIPEGYSVSREKKERFSLILESASTNQTSMYLCASSLSVLAWDNSPLHFGNGTRLTVT.

This clonotype was counted ten times or more. The chain recombines TRBV11-2 with TRBJ2-7; 7 bases map to TRBD1. Losses at the gene ends were 6 bases for V and 1 base for J; bases not matched to a gene: 9. This CDR3 comprises 15 residues. CDR1 SGHAT and CDR2 FQNNGV come from the germline V gene. The CDR3 bases are TGTGCCAGCAGGAGCCCAGGGGGAAGATCCTACGAGCAGTACTTC. Translated, it gives CASRSPGGRSYEQYF.

The gene calls are TRBV7-2 and TRBJ2-7; the match to TRBD1 covers 11 bases. CDR1 SGHTA and CDR2 FQGNSA come from the germline V gene. Trimming took 5 bases from V and 6 from J; bases not matched to a gene: 6. The CDR3 sequence is 14 residues long. The CDR3 nucleotides are TGTGCCAGCAGCCGCCGGGACAGGGGGACCGAGCAGTACTTC. It codes for CASSRRDRGTEQYF.

The chain links TRBV7-9 to TRBJ1-3; D unresolved. This CDR3 comprises 16 residues. Trimming removed 1 base at V and 4 bases at J, with 14 bases between. Germline V gene sequence: CDR1 SEHNR, CDR2 FQNEAQ (reference sequence). Written as DNA, the CDR3 is TGTGCCAGCAGCTTAGTAAATCAAGCGGGAGGAAACACCATATATTTT. Translation gives CASSLVNQAGGNTIYF.

This clonotype was observed at least ten times. The chain couples TRBV11-2 to TRBJ2-7; TRBD1 matches 9 bases. The CDR3 consists of 15 residues. From germline, CDR1 is SGHAT and CDR2 FQNNGV. V gave up 4 bases and J gave up 4 bases; unmatched junction bases: 8. This CDR3 reads CASSSYRGRVYEQYF. The CDR3 DNA is TGTGCCAGCAGCTCATACAGGGGGCGAGTGTACGAGCAGTACTTC.

This clonotype was observed a handful of times. DNA of the CDR3: TGCGCCAGCAGCCCAGGAGTGGATAAGGCCGAAGCTTTCTTT. Its protein is CASSPGVDKAEAFF. The rearrangement joins TRBV5-1 to TRBJ1-1; D ambiguous. The CDR3 totals 14 residues. Trimming removed 4 bases from V and 8 bases from J, with 18 bases in between. The germline CDR1 and CDR2 sequences are SGHRS and YFSETQ.

This clonotype was recorded many times. V gene TRBV2 combines with J gene TRBJ1-5; D possibly corresponds to TRBD1 (6 bases). The CDR3 consists of 17 residues. Trimming took off 6 bases at V and 2 bases at J, with 20 bases between the two ends. Germline V lookup: CDR1 SNHLY, CDR2 FYNNEI. CDR3 region: CASRGGSQGFGNQPQHF. The CDR3 DNA follows: TGTGCCAGCAGAGGGGGATCCCAGGGTTTTGGCAATCAGCCCCAGCATTTT.